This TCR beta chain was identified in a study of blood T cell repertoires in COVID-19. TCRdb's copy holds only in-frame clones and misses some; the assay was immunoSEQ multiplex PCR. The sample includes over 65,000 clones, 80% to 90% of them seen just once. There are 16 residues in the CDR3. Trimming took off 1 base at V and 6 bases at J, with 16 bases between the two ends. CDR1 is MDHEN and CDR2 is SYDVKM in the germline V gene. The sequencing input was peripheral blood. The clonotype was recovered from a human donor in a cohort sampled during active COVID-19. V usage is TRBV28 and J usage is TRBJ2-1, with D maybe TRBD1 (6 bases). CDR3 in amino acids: CASSLYRVEKGNEQFF. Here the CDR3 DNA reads TGTGCCAGCAGTTTATACAGGGTCGAGAAGGGCAATGAGCAGTTCTTC.